This T cell receptor (beta chain) was sequenced during a study of shared clonotypes between healthy human individuals. All donors were Caucasian adults living in Nashville, Tennessee. The germline gives CDR1 LNHDA, CDR2 SQIVND (reference sequence). There are 13 residues in the CDR3. V trimming: 3 bases; J trimming: 5 bases; junction bases outside the gene matches: 0. The assay ran at deep level. An approximately 200 ng quantity of DNA, tens of thousands of T cell genomes, went into the sorted-subset replicate PCRs. Using immunoSEQ multiplex PCR, the repertoire was profiled, and TCRdb retains in-frame clones only, with some absent. The sample lists fewer than 850,000 clones, around 91% occurring once. Of note for this clone: The antigen remains undetermined.

Points from the study as a whole: Against clonotypes common to all four donors, non-shared ones had lower generation probabilities.

Input material: memory CD8+ T cells from PBMCs. The subset denotes: CD45RO+ cells pooled with CCR7-negative TemRA cells. This chain links TRBV19 with TRBJ2-2, with 7 bases fitting TRBD2. This TCR was sampled from a man aged 18-30 years in good health. Some clones in this sample may be carry-over from other donors' samples. CDR3 bases: TGTGCCAGTAGTATGCGGGGGACCGGGGAGCTGTTTTTT. This translates into CASSMRGTGELFF.